This entry is about one TCR beta chain. The data originate from a study of blood T cells in healthy people across ages. Primers used in a second PCR of roughly 6 to 12 cycles were a sample-barcoded 5' primer and a J-beta primer mix. TCRdb recomputed calls from the 5' RACE reads with MiXCR, one row per CDR3 protein. Of hundreds of thousands of distinct CDR3 sequences in the sample, around 25% are singletons; the top ten hold 9.4%. Donors ranged from 6 to 90 years old and were healthy Caucasians in Russia. With V trimmed by 2 bases and J by 3 bases, 3 bases remained unmatched. The CDR3 runs to 16 residues. In germline, CDR1 is LGHNA, CDR2 YNFKEQ. In addition, the sample was reused for a study of T cells of mothers and their children. This second study notes: Reads obtained per mother exceeded 8.5 million TCR beta CDR3 reads, with 3 million to 3.5 million obtained per child.

The gene calls are TRBV4-2 and TRBJ2-1, with TRBD2 matching 11 bases. The source material was blood. The TCR comes from a boy younger than 18 in good health. This CDR3 reads CASSQRGTSGYNEQFF. The CDR3 DNA sequence: TGTGCCAGCAGCCAAAGGGGGACTAGCGGCTACAATGAGCAGTTCTTC.